What follows describes a single TCR beta chain. These data are taken from a study of T-cell memory formation after mild COVID-19. Study-level background: The TCR clusters were mostly specific to one donor.

CDR1 and CDR2 from the germline V gene are SGDLS and YYNGEE. This CDR3 spans 17 amino acids. The V gene lost 0 bases and the J gene lost 8 bases, with 23 bases spanning the gap. MiXCR, applied by TCRdb to the 5' RACE reads, yields one record per CDR3 protein. Of 95,000 to 120,000 distinct CDR3 sequences in the sample, 22% were seen once. This sequence joins TRBV9 and TRBJ1-2; tentatively, D is TRBD1 (6 bases). The TCR was taken from a man between 18 and 35 years old who had mild COVID-19 (a few samples of this study predate the infection). Cell type and time point are not known. Sequencing used PBMCs or a T cell subset sorted from them (not recorded which). CDR3 amino acids: CASSVAAPTGGIGGYTF. The CDR3, as DNA: TGTGCCAGCAGCGTAGCCGCCCCGACAGGCGGTATCGGGGGCTACACCTTC.